One and the same sample provided the 17 T cell receptor beta chains below, sequenced in a study of immune cell composition in non-small cell lung cancer. Profiling relied on immunoSEQ multiplex PCR, and the TCRdb table lists in-frame clones only, not all of them. The sample consists of approximately 2,900 clones, about four fifths of them appearing once. These same data were also listed under a study on CD4 T cells in lung cancer.

Sequencing was performed on lung tumor tissue. Every receptor here comes from a human donor with non-small cell lung cancer.

This clone was counted only a few times. The sample contains more than one DNA sequence encoding this CDR3. This sequence joins TRBV15 and TRBJ2-3; 8 bases are a match to TRBD1. The CDR3 covers 16 residues. V shed 5 bases, J shed 2 bases, and the junction held 9 bases outside the gene matches. The germline V gene has CDR1 LNHNV and CDR2 YYDKDF (reference sequence). For the CDR3, the DNA is TGTGCCACCAGCGGGAGACAGGGGTCCGTCACAGATACGCAGTATTTT. Its translation is CATSGRQGSVTDTQYF.

The gene calls are TRBV7-2 and TRBJ2-3; D is possibly TRBD1 (6 bases). The germline CDR1 and CDR2 sequences are SGHTA and FQGNSA. The CDR3 extends over 15 amino acids. V was cut by 1 base and J by 2 bases, with 10 bases left in between. The CDR3: CASSLVRGYTDTQYF. In nucleotides, the CDR3 is TGTGCCAGCAGCTTAGTAAGGGGGTACACAGATACGCAGTATTTT.

The V call is TRBV5-8, the J call TRBJ2-5; perhaps TRBD2 as D (6 bases). The length of the CDR3 is 14 residues. Germline values: CDR1 SGHTS, CDR2 YDEGEE. V lost 0 bases and J lost 5, with 11 bases in between. The CDR3 spells CASSLVRGTETQYF. The DNA for the CDR3 is TGTGCCAGCAGCTTGGTTCGGGGGACGGAGACCCAGTACTTC.

This chain connects TRBV6-4 to TRBJ2-3, with 8 bases aligning to TRBD2. This CDR3 has 15 residues. V lost 5 bases to trimming and J lost 2 bases; unmatched junction nucleotides: 6. Germline CDR1 and CDR2: MRHNA and SNTAGT. CDR3 in amino acids: CASSPLAGTTDTQYF. CDR3 sequence (DNA): TGTGCCAGCAGTCCTTTAGCGGGGACCACAGATACGCAGTATTTT.

This clone was detected once. CDR3 DNA: TGTGCCAGCAGCTTTGGTACGGGAGTCCAAGAGACCCAGTACTTC. Translated, it gives CASSFGTGVQETQYF. The V and J genes are TRBV7-9 and TRBJ2-5; D is perhaps TRBD2 (6 bases). CDR3 length: 15 amino acids. Germline V gene sequence: CDR1 SEHNR, CDR2 FQNEAQ (reference sequence). V shed 3 bases and J shed 1 base, with 12 bases lying between them.

The CDR3 nucleotides are TGTGCCAGCAGCCCACCCCGAGGGGGAAACACCGGGGAGCTGTTTTTT. This encodes CASSPPRGGNTGELFF. The chain joins TRBV13 to TRBJ2-2, with a weak D call TRBD1 (6 bases). This CDR3 is built from 16 residues. V was trimmed by 5 bases and J by 2 bases, leaving 15 bases between them. CDR1 and CDR2 (germline): PRHDT, FYEKMQ (reference sequence).

This clone turned up a few times. This chain links TRBV2 with TRBJ2-1; possibly TRBD2 for D (5 bases). The length of the CDR3 is 12 residues. Per germline, CDR1 SNHLY and CDR2 FYNNEI. V was trimmed by 6 bases and J by 15 bases, leaving 18 bases between them. The CDR3 loop is CASSFDGIKGFF. DNA for the CDR3: TGTGCCAGCAGCTTCGACGGGATTAAGGGGTTCTTC.

The V gene is TRBV6-1, the J gene TRBJ2-7; D not certain. Germline V gives CDR1 MNHNS, CDR2 SASEGT. Trimming cost V 6 bases and J 3 bases, with 6 bases left between them. The CDR3 has 11 residues. CDR3 nucleotides: TGTGCCAGCAGGTACATCTACGAGCAGTACTTC. Amino acid sequence: CASRYIYEQYF.

This sequence joins TRBV6-4 and TRBJ2-3; 9 bases agree with TRBD2. J was trimmed by 1 base and V by 6 bases; bases with no gene match: 5. The CDR3 contains 15 residues. Germline assignment: CDR1 MRHNA and CDR2 SNTAGT. This chain's CDR3 is CASRRGGARTDTQYF. The CDR3 region has the DNA TGTGCCAGCAGGCGGGGGGGCGCCCGCACAGATACGCAGTATTTT.

V and J are TRBV9 and TRBJ2-6, with 10 bases identical to TRBD2. Germline-derived CDR1 and CDR2 are SGDLS and YYNGEE. The CDR3 covers 19 residues. J lost 4 bases, V lost 0 bases, and 10 bases had no gene match. CDR3 in amino acids: CASSVGPSGSLGGANVLTF. The CDR3 DNA reads TGTGCCAGCAGCGTAGGACCTAGCGGGAGTCTGGGCGGGGCCAACGTCCTGACTTTC.

This chain joins TRBV27 and TRBJ1-1; no definite D call. The CDR3 has 15 residues. Looked up from germline, CDR1 is MNHEY and CDR2 is SMNVEV (reference sequence). V was shortened by 0 bases and J by 0 bases, with 8 bases between the two germline ends. CDR3 sequence (DNA): TGTGCCAGCAGTTTATCGCCCCTAATGAACACTGAAGCTTTCTTT. It specifies CASSLSPLMNTEAFF.

The V and J genes are TRBV19 and TRBJ1-1; 9 nucleotides agree with TRBD1. The length of the CDR3 is 14 residues. Per germline, CDR1 LNHDA and CDR2 SQIVND (reference sequence). Trimming cost V 7 bases and J 5 bases; bases outside gene matches: 8. Here the CDR3 reads CASIRTGGLTEAFF. In DNA form, the CDR3 reads TGTGCCAGTATCAGAACAGGGGGCTTGACTGAAGCTTTCTTT.

The rearrangement links TRBV2 to TRBJ2-5; 8 bases match TRBD2. The length of the CDR3 is 15 residues. The germline gives CDR1 SNHLY, CDR2 FYNNEI. J gave up 3 bases and V 5 bases, and 8 bases lay outside the gene matches. CDR3 amino acids: CASSSQGLAKETQYF. Here the CDR3 DNA reads TGTGCCAGCAGTTCTCAAGGACTAGCAAAAGAGACCCAGTACTTC.

CDR3: CASSPHGGRTEQFF. The DNA for the CDR3 is TGTGCCAGCAGCCCGCACGGGGGGCGGACTGAGCAGTTCTTC. This rearrangement joins TRBV11-3 to TRBJ2-1, with D possibly matching TRBD2 (7 bases). Per germline, CDR1 SGHNT and CDR2 YENEEA. V shed 5 bases and J shed 9 bases, with 17 bases lying between them. The CDR3 is made up of 14 amino acids.

J is TRBJ1-2 and V is TRBV10-1; 8 positions agree with TRBD1. CDR1 is WNHNN and CDR2 is SYGVQD in the germline V gene (reference sequence). This CDR3 region has 16 residues. Unmatched junction bases numbered 9, after V lost 0 bases and J lost 6 bases. In DNA form, the CDR3 reads TGCGCCAGCAGTGAGTCCAGGGGGCTAGAGGGAAATGGCTACACCTTC. This encodes CASSESRGLEGNGYTF.

DNA for the CDR3: TGTGCCAGCAGCTTACGGGGGAGGGTAGAGGACGAGCAGTACTTC. It specifies CASSLRGRVEDEQYF. V usage is TRBV7-2 and J usage is TRBJ2-7, with TRBD2 matching over 7 bases. Unmatched junction bases numbered 9, after V lost 2 bases and J lost 5 bases. Germline V gene lookup returns CDR1 SGHTA and CDR2 FQGNSA. The CDR3 consists of 15 residues.

The rearrangement links TRBV6-6 to TRBJ1-2; 7 bases map to TRBD1. The CDR3 spans 16 residues. Germline CDR1 MNHNY, CDR2 SVGAGI (reference sequence). J gave up 6 bases and V 2 bases, and 12 bases lay outside the gene matches. CDR3: CASSYLRGSLRDGYTF. The CDR3 nucleotides are TGTGCCAGCAGTTACCTCAGGGGGTCCCTTAGGGATGGCTACACCTTC.